This T cell receptor (beta chain) was identified during a study of cytomegalovirus exposure and HLA in healthy donors. The CDR3 sequence is 14 residues long. The ends lost 2 bases at V and 2 bases at J; junction bases unmatched: 2. Germline CDR1 MNHEY, CDR2 SMNVEV (reference sequence). Use of 60 Vbeta and 13 Jbeta primers characterized the PCR. Using immunoSEQ multiplex PCR, the repertoire was profiled, and TCRdb retains in-frame clones only, with some absent. The data contain about 130,000 clones, over 70% of them singletons. The sequence came from a woman in her fifties or sixties in good health and CMV-seropositive. The chain carries TRBV27 and TRBJ1-1; TRBD1 aligns across 7 bases. Sequences were obtained from PBMCs. CDR3 coding DNA: TGTGCCAGCAGTTTAGTAGGGGGCAACACTGAAGCTTTCTTT. Its translation is CASSLVGGNTEAFF.